This T cell receptor (beta chain) came from a study of control samples from healthy donors and cancer patients. With 5 bases removed from V and 2 bases from J, the gap between germline ends came to 18 bases. CDR3 size: 16 residues. CDR1 is MNHNY, CDR2 SVGAGI, per germline (reference sequence). The table came from immunoSEQ multiplex PCR; TCRdb's copy has only in-frame clones and leaves some out. The sample has about 220,000 clones, just under 95% seen once. This clone was picked up a small number of times. The chain joins TRBV6-6 to TRBJ1-1; possibly TRBD1 for D (5 bases). This TCR was sampled from a man in his fifties or sixties in good health. Sample: blood. CDR3 region: CASSLLEAGLNTEAFF. In nucleotides, the CDR3 is TGTGCCAGCAGTCTCCTCGAGGCAGGGCTAAACACTGAAGCTTTCTTT.